The 14 T cell receptor beta chains below come from one sample, sequenced in a study of blood T cells in healthy people across ages. A sample-barcoded 5' primer and a J-beta primer mix were used in a second PCR of about 7 to 12 cycles. TCRdb reprocessed the 5' RACE reads with MiXCR, giving one entry per CDR3 protein. Of around 970,000 distinct CDR3 sequences listed, roughly 47% were seen once; the top ten hold over 20%. The sample consisted of blood. The receptors originated from a woman aged 60 to 75 in good health.

V gene TRBV11-3 combines with J gene TRBJ2-3, with a weak D call TRBD1 (5 bases). Germline V gene sequence: CDR1 SGHNT, CDR2 YENEEA. With 0 bases removed from V and 10 bases from J, the gap between germline ends came to 11 bases. CDR3 size: 13 residues. The CDR3 reads CASSLDPGLAQYF. For the CDR3, the DNA is TGTGCCAGCAGCTTAGATCCAGGGCTAGCGCAGTATTTT. The variable domain in full, with the rest retrieved from reference TRBV11-3 and TRBJ2-3, is EAGVVQSPRYKIIEKKQPVAFWCNPISGHNTLYWYLQNLGQGPELLIRYENEEAVDDSQLPKDRFSAERLKGVDSTLKIQPAELGDSAVYLCASSLDPGLAQYFGPGTRLTVL.

The genes are TRBV12-3 or TRBV12-4 and TRBJ2-1; a possible D gene is TRBD1 (5 bases). Judging by the DNA end, TRBJ2-7 fits better; the J call may be wrong. There are 14 residues in the CDR3. CDR3 sequence (DNA): TGTGCCAGCAGTGTCCTTACTCAGGACAATGAGCAGTACTTC. This gives the protein CASSVLTQDNEQYF.

This sequence joins TRBV4-1 and TRBJ2-3; 16 bases match TRBD2. The V segment lost 2 bases and the J segment 0 bases; nucleotides outside the gene matches: 2. This CDR3 region has 18 residues. Germline assignment: CDR1 MGHRA and CDR2 YSYEKL. The CDR3 bases are TGCGCCAGCAGCCAACCGGGACTAGCGGGAGGGAGCACAGATACGCAGTATTTT. This codes for CASSQPGLAGGSTDTQYF.

V and J are TRBV13 and TRBJ2-7, with a tentative D call TRBD2 (7 bases). V dropped 6 bases and J dropped 3 bases, with 12 bases sitting between them. The CDR3 consists of 13 residues. CDR1 and CDR2 from the germline V gene are PRHDT and FYEKMQ (reference sequence). Here the CDR3 DNA reads TGTGCCAGCAGGGGGGGGCCTTACTACGAGCAGTACTTC. Amino acid sequence: CASRGGPYYEQYF.

The rearrangement uses TRBV12-3 or TRBV12-4 and TRBJ2-1, with D hard to call. The better agreement between TRBJ2-7 and the DNA end casts doubt on the J call. The CDR3 sequence is 15 residues long. The CDR3 loop reads CASTKPGRPYNEQYF. In nucleotides, the CDR3 is TGTGCCAGCACCAAACCCGGACGCCCCTACAATGAGCAGTACTTC.

J is TRBJ2-3 and V is TRBV5-1; possible D gene TRBD2, 6 bases. The CDR3 is made up of 18 amino acids. Trimming removed 4 bases at V and 4 bases at J, with 25 bases between. Germline V gene data show CDR1 as SGHRS and CDR2 as YFSETQ. CDR3 nucleotides: TGCGCCAGCAGCCGTCTAAGGTCGCGGGGATATCCCTCAGATACGCAGTATTTT. Translated, it gives CASSRLRSRGYPSDTQYF.

This clonotype appeared once. The chain combines TRBV7-6 with TRBJ2-1; maybe TRBD2 (7 bases). V was shortened by 0 bases and J by 7 bases, with 16 bases between the two germline ends. The germline CDR1 and CDR2 sequences are SGHVS and FNYEAQ. The length of the CDR3 is 16 residues. In nucleotides, the CDR3 is TGTGCCAGCAGCTTAGCCGCCGGGGGGCGCAGAAATGAGCAGTTCTTC. Amino acid sequence: CASSLAAGGRRNEQFF.

This clonotype was found once. The chain has TRBV15 and TRBJ2-5, with 12 bases matching TRBD2. J lost 4 bases, V lost 0 bases, and 9 bases had no gene match. Looked up from germline, CDR1 is LNHNV and CDR2 is YYDKDF (reference sequence). CDR3 length: 18 residues. The CDR3 reads CATSRDRSQTSGRETQYF. The DNA for the CDR3 is TGTGCCACCAGCAGAGATCGGAGTCAGACTAGCGGGAGAGAGACCCAGTACTTC.

The J gene is TRBJ2-7, the V gene TRBV5-4; possibly TRBD2 for D (5 bases). Germline lookup yields CDR1 SGHNT and CDR2 YYREEE (reference sequence). Trimming took 4 bases from V and 2 from J, leaving 13 bases between them. The CDR3 has 14 residues. Here the CDR3 DNA reads TGTGCCAGCAGCACGGGGAACAAACCCTACGAGCAGTACTTC. It translates to CASSTGNKPYEQYF.

The CDR3 bases are TGCAGTGCAGGACTAGCGGGACGAACCCCCTACGAGCAGTACTTC. Its translation is CSAGLAGRTPYEQYF. V is TRBV20-1 and J is TRBJ2-5, with 12 bases fitting TRBD2. The closer fit of TRBJ2-7 to the DNA end suggests the J call may be wrong. This CDR3 spans 15 amino acids. The V gene's germline CDR1 is DFQATT and CDR2 SNEGSKA (reference sequence).

The chain has TRBV29-1 and TRBJ2-7, with a weak D call TRBD1 (5 bases). The V gene lost 4 bases and the J gene lost 3 bases, with 10 bases spanning the gap. The CDR3 is made up of 12 amino acids. Looked up from germline, CDR1 is SQVTM and CDR2 is ANQGSEA. CDR3 protein: CSVGGQRYEQYF. The DNA for the CDR3 is TGCAGCGTTGGAGGACAACGCTACGAGCAGTACTTC.

This clonotype was observed a single time. The chain has TRBV4-2 and TRBJ2-2; 7 bases are shared with TRBD2. The CDR3 extends over 16 amino acids. V trimming: 4 bases; J trimming: 4 bases; junction bases outside the gene matches: 9. The germline V gene encodes CDR1 LGHNA and CDR2 YNFKEQ. The DNA for the CDR3 is TGTGCCAGCAGCCTTTTGCGGGGAGGGGTCACCGGGGAGCTGTTTTTT. Its translation is CASSLLRGGVTGELFF.

CDR3 DNA sequence: TGTGCCAGCAGTTATGACTTCTCCTACGAGCAGTACTTC. Translation gives CASSYDFSYEQYF. The rearrangement joins TRBV6-6 to TRBJ2-7; D gene uncertain. Germline CDR1 MNHNY, CDR2 SVGAGI (reference sequence). The CDR3 has 13 residues. With 3 bases removed from V and 0 bases from J, the gap between germline ends came to 6 bases.

The rearrangement joins TRBV12-3 or TRBV12-4 to TRBJ2-1; tentatively, D is TRBD1 (7 bases). Trimming left V 3 bases short and J 6 bases short, with 15 bases between. The CDR3 runs 15 residues. Here the CDR3 reads CASSLGQGGRNEQFF. The CDR3 DNA follows: TGTGCCAGCAGTTTGGGGCAGGGGGGCCGCAATGAGCAGTTCTTC.